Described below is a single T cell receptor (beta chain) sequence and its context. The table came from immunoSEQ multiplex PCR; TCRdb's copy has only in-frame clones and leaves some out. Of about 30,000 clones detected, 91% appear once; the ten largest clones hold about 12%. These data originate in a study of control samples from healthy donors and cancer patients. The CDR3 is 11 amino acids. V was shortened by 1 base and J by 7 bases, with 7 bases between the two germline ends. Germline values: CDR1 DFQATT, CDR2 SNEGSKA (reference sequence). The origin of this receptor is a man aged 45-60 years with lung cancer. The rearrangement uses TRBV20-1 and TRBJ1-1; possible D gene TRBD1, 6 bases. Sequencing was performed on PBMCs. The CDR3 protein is CSARATGEAFF. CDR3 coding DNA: TGCAGTGCTAGAGCGACAGGTGAAGCTTTCTTT.